This T cell receptor (beta chain) was retrieved from a study of T cell responses to AZD1222 COVID-19 vaccine. Study-wide results and caveats: There were vaccine-associated CD4 TCRs across spike, dominant at 160-218 and 743-854.

For this clone: Its antigen is still unknown.

Sequencing was performed with immunoSEQ multiplex PCR; in TCRdb, only in-frame clones are kept and a portion is missing. The sample carries about 93,000 clones, 75% to 90% recorded once. This CDR3 contains 14 residues. Deletions cut 7 bases from V and 1 base from J, with 10 bases between. Germline CDR1 reads MNHEY; CDR2 reads SVGAGI. Second-dose schedules of about 4 or about 12 weeks were combined. Source: peripheral blood, taken 28 days after the second AZD1222 dose. V and J are TRBV6-5 and TRBJ2-2; D gene uncertain. The sequence was obtained from an adult who received the AZD1222 COVID-19 vaccine. The CDR3 DNA is TGTGCCAGCACTCGGTCGGAGAACACCGGGGAGCTGTTTTTT. It specifies CASTRSENTGELFF.